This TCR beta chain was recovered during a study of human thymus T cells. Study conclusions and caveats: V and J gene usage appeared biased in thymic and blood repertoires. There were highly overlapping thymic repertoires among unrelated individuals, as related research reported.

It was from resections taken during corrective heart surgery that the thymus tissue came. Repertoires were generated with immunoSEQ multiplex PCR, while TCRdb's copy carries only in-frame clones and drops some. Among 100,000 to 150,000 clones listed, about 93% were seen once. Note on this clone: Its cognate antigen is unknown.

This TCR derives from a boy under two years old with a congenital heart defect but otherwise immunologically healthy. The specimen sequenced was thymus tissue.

DNA of the CDR3: TGTGCCAGCAGTCCATGGGACAGGAGACCCTCTGGGGCCAACGTCCTGACTTTC. It encodes CASSPWDRRPSGANVLTF. The genes are TRBV28 and TRBJ2-6, with TRBD1 matching over 8 bases. The V and J ends lost 5 bases and 0 bases, in that order; junction bases with no gene match: 9. CDR3 length equals 18 residues. In germline, CDR1 is MDHEN, CDR2 SYDVKM.